These 20 T cell receptor beta chains came from one sample sequenced in a study of metastatic and nonmetastatic thyroid tumors. TCRdb re-clonotyped the PCR reads through MiXCR. The sample comprises approximately 35,000 clones, about a sixth of which are singletons, and 9.5% to 15% rests with the top ten. There were no patients who had received any treatment before thyroid surgery. Sequencing was carried out using blood. The receptors derive from a male donor with papillary thyroid cancer or a benign thyroid nodule (not recorded which). Some clones in this sample may be carry-over from other donors' samples.

The CDR3 DNA follows: TGTGCCAGTAGCCCTAGACGGTATGGCTACACCTTC. Protein: CASSPRRYGYTF. The chain has TRBV28 and TRBJ1-2; D gene ambiguous. Germline values: CDR1 MDHEN, CDR2 SYDVKM. The CDR3 length is 12 residues. Trimming shortened V by 9 bases and J by 5 bases, and 13 bases separated the two germline ends.

In this sample, this clone turned up many times. The chain has TRBV7-2 and TRBJ1-6; D unclear. The V and J ends lost 4 bases and 0 bases respectively, with 4 bases between them. From germline, CDR1 is SGHTA and CDR2 FQGNSA. This CDR3 has 14 amino acids. The CDR3 nucleotides read TGTGCCAGCAGCTGGAGCTCCTATAATTCACCCCTCCACTTT. Its translation is CASSWSSYNSPLHF.

With regard to this clone: Its ends do not fully match the called genes, so a read error is possible. The chain couples TRBV7-9 to TRBJ2-2; no firm D call. Germline V gene sequence: CDR1 SEHNR, CDR2 FQNEAQ (reference sequence). The CDR3 covers 15 residues. This CDR3 reads CSSSLSLIKTGELFF. The CDR3, as DNA: TGTTCCAGCAGCTTATCGCTTATAAAGACCGGGGAGCTGTTTTTT.

Many counts were recorded for this clone. CDR3 sequence (DNA): TGTGCCAGCAGTGAGGGATATAGCAATCAGCCCCAGCATTTT. Protein sequence: CASSEGYSNQPQHF. The gene calls are TRBV6-4 and TRBJ1-5; no firm D call. Trimming took 3 bases from V and 0 from J, leaving 6 bases between them. Germline loops: CDR1 MRHNA, CDR2 SNTAGT. This CDR3 is 14 amino acids long.

This clone has ten or more counts. This chain connects TRBV30 to TRBJ1-4, with D perhaps matching TRBD1 (6 bases). Germline CDR1 and CDR2: GTSNPN and SVGIG (reference sequence). V lost 4 bases, J lost 3 bases, and 12 bases lay in between. CDR3 size: 14 residues. CDR3 sequence reads: CAWTGQTSNEKLFF. DNA of the CDR3: TGTGCCTGGACCGGACAGACTTCTAATGAAAAACTGTTTTTT.

This clone was seen more than once but under ten times. The CDR3 does not end in the conserved phenylalanine or tryptophan, so this is likely a read error. The V and J genes are TRBV12-3 or TRBV12-4 and TRBJ2-7; D remains ambiguous. The CDR3 runs 13 residues. This CDR3 reads CTSSLPSSYEQYL. Here the CDR3 DNA reads TGTACCAGCAGTTTGCCCAGCTCCTACGAGCAGTACTTA.

This clone occurred many times. The chain uses TRBV6-1 and TRBJ2-1; 9 nucleotides align to TRBD2. The J segment lost 4 bases and the V segment lost 1 base, leaving 8 bases of the junction unmatched. Per the germline V gene, CDR1 is MNHNS and CDR2 is SASEGT. The CDR3 has 17 amino acids. The CDR3 coding sequence is TGTGCCAGCAGTGAAGTTTTCGTTAGCGGGAGTTACAATGAGCAGTTCTTC. Protein sequence: CASSEVFVSGSYNEQFF.

The chain uses TRBV2 and TRBJ2-7; 9 bases match TRBD1. CDR3 length: 13 residues. Trimming cost V 6 bases and J 4 bases; bases outside gene matches: 4. Germline V lookup: CDR1 SNHLY, CDR2 FYNNEI. CDR3 loop: CASSRDREYEQYF. The CDR3 DNA follows: TGTGCCAGCAGCCGGGACAGGGAGTACGAGCAGTACTTC.

Worth noting for this clone: This may come from a read error, since a much larger clone is one base off. The rearrangement joins TRBV4-1 to TRBJ2-2; D possibly corresponds to TRBD1 (5 bases). The germline V gene has CDR1 MGHRA and CDR2 YSYEKL. V shed 1 base and J shed 2 bases, with 17 bases lying between them. The CDR3 is 18 amino acids. CDR3 bases: TGCGCCAGCAGCCAAGCCCCTACAGGTTGGGTAAACACCGGGGAGCTGTTTTTT. Translating gives CASSQAPTGWVNTGELFF.

In this sample, this clone turned up a few times. J is TRBJ2-1 and V is TRBV10-3, with D tentatively TRBD1 or TRBD2 (6 bases each). Germline lookup yields CDR1 ENHRY and CDR2 SYGVKD. Trimming removed 11 bases at V and 0 bases at J, with 20 bases between. This CDR3 spans 16 amino acids. CDR3 coding DNA: TGTGCCGTAACCAGGGGTAGGGACTCCTCCTACAATGAGCAGTTCTTC. Translated, it gives CAVTRGRDSSYNEQFF.

The sample holds many counts of this clone. The chain links TRBV5-1 to TRBJ2-7; tentatively, D is TRBD2 (5 bases). The germline V gene encodes CDR1 SGHRS and CDR2 YFSETQ. V lost 5 bases, J lost 2 bases, and 17 bases lay in between. The CDR3 spans 15 residues. The CDR3 spells CASRGAGRSTYEQYF. The DNA for the CDR3 is TGCGCCAGCAGGGGAGCCGGACGGTCGACCTACGAGCAGTACTTC.

The sample holds many counts of this clone. The rearrangement joins TRBV9 to TRBJ2-5; D gene ambiguous. There are 13 residues in the CDR3. V was clipped by 1 base and J by 2 bases, with 6 bases between them. Germline assignment: CDR1 SGDLS and CDR2 YYNGEE. The CDR3 reads CASSVTPQETQYF. The DNA for the CDR3 is TGTGCCAGCAGCGTAACTCCACAAGAGACCCAGTACTTC. The entire variable domain, with the rest obtained from reference TRBV9 and TRBJ2-5, is as follows: DSGVTQTPKHLITATGQRVTLRCSPRSGDLSVYWYQQSLDQGLQFLIQYYNGEERAKGNILERFSAQQFPDLHSELNLSSLELGDSALYFCASSVTPQETQYFGPGTRLLVL.

This clone appeared many times. This chain connects TRBV11-3 to TRBJ2-3, with D uncertain. V lost 5 bases, J lost 6 bases, and 15 bases lay in between. In germline, CDR1 is SGHNT, CDR2 YENEEA. The length of the CDR3 is 14 residues. The CDR3 is CASSRNTVVDTQYF. The CDR3 bases are TGTGCCAGCAGCCGGAACACTGTGGTTGATACGCAGTATTTT.

This clone was seen only a few times. The CDR3 DNA is TGTGCCAGCAGTAATAATCAGCCCCAGCATTTT. Amino acid sequence: CASSNNQPQHF. V usage is TRBV6-2 or TRBV6-3 and J usage is TRBJ1-5; D is undetermined. This CDR3 comprises 11 residues. The germline V gene encodes CDR1 MNHEY and CDR2 SVGEGT. With 5 bases removed from V and 4 bases from J, the gap between germline ends came to 3 bases.

This clone has at least ten counts. This sequence joins TRBV6-1 and TRBJ1-5; 7 bases are a match to TRBD1. Trimming removed 6 bases from V and 5 bases from J; junction bases left unmatched: 7. The CDR3 sequence is 14 residues long. In germline, CDR1 is MNHNS, CDR2 SASEGT. The CDR3 coding sequence is TGTGCCAGCAGCCGGGACAGCGCTTATCAGCCCCAGCATTTT. Translation: CASSRDSAYQPQHF.

This clone was observed a handful of times. The J gene is TRBJ2-1, the V gene TRBV24-1; 10 bases align to TRBD2. With V trimmed by 2 bases and J by 3 bases, 0 bases remained unmatched. The CDR3 contains 15 residues. Germline CDR1 is KGHDR and CDR2 is SFDVKD. CDR3 sequence reads: CATSDWTSGYNEQFF. CDR3 bases: TGTGCCACCAGTGATTGGACTAGCGGCTACAATGAGCAGTTCTTC.

This clone came up a few times. This chain uses TRBV28 with TRBJ1-2; D may be TRBD1 (6 bases). V lost 6 bases and J 7 bases, leaving 15 bases between the germline ends. The V gene's germline CDR1 is MDHEN and CDR2 SYDVKM. The CDR3 is 13 amino acids. The CDR3 protein is CASSRGGKGGYTF. CDR3 DNA: TGTGCCAGCAGCCGCGGGGGCAAGGGTGGCTACACCTTC.

This clone has at least ten counts. The chain joins TRBV5-1 to TRBJ2-1; TRBD2 might be the D (6 bases). V lost 5 bases, J lost 2 bases, and 11 bases lay in between. The CDR3 is 14 amino acids. Germline-derived CDR1 and CDR2 are SGHRS and YFSETQ. The CDR3 DNA sequence: TGCGCCAGCAGAACTTCTAGCGCCTACAATGAGCAGTTCTTC. Its protein is CASRTSSAYNEQFF.

CDR3 sequence reads: CASSIRVGYGYTF. The CDR3 DNA follows: TGTGCCAGCAGTATCAGGGTTGGCTATGGCTACACCTTC. The V and J genes are TRBV27 and TRBJ1-2, with TRBD1 as a possible D gene (5 bases). V was cut by 5 bases and J by 4 bases, with 11 bases left in between. The CDR3 has 13 residues. Germline CDR1 MNHEY, CDR2 SMNVEV (reference sequence).

As for this clone: Because it lacks the conserved phenylalanine or tryptophan at the end, this CDR3 is likely a read error. The chain joins TRBV4-2 to TRBJ2-2; TRBD2 matches at 9 bases. This CDR3 has 12 amino acids. With 11 bases clipped from V and 10 bases from J, the junction kept 8 bases outside the gene matches. Looked up from germline, CDR1 is LGHNA and CDR2 is YNFKEQ. Here the CDR3 reads CAAGGGSEELFV. DNA of the CDR3: TGTGCCGCGGGGGGGGGAAGTGAGGAGCTGTTTGTT.